A single sample is the source of the 23 T cell receptor beta chains below, sequenced in a study of blood T cells in healthy people across ages. PCR was performed a second time for 7 to 11 cycles using a sample-barcoded 5' primer and a J-beta primer mix. TCRdb re-analysed the 5' RACE reads in MiXCR, keeping a single row per CDR3 protein. The sample includes about 1.8 million distinct CDR3 sequences, around 48% seen only once; the top ten take roughly 2%. The sequencing sample was made of blood. These receptors were collected from a woman in her forties in good health.

The J gene is TRBJ2-7, the V gene TRBV5-1, with unresolved D. CDR1 and CDR2 from the germline V gene are SGHRS and YFSETQ. CDR3 length equals 14 residues. With 4 bases removed from V and 0 bases from J, the gap between germline ends came to 11 bases. The chain's CDR3 is CASSPTRASYEQYF. In DNA, the CDR3 is TGCGCCAGCAGCCCCACCCGGGCCTCCTACGAGCAGTACTTC.

This clonotype was detected only a few times. This chain connects TRBV7-2 to TRBJ2-7; possible D gene TRBD1, 6 bases. The ends were cut back, 3 bases at V and 4 bases at J, with 13 bases in the middle. The CDR3 loop spans 14 amino acids. Germline CDR1 SGHTA, CDR2 FQGNSA. DNA of the CDR3: TGTGCCAGCAGCTTGAGGCGAGGGGGTTACGAGCAGTACTTC. It encodes CASSLRRGGYEQYF.

This clonotype was picked up a small number of times. CDR3 sequence: CSVAVAAVNYGYTF. The CDR3 nucleotides are TGCAGCGTCGCTGTTGCTGCAGTTAACTATGGCTACACCTTC. The chain joins TRBV29-1 to TRBJ1-2; no clear D gene. Germline V gene data show CDR1 as SQVTM and CDR2 as ANQGSEA. CDR3 length: 14 residues. Trimming cost V 6 bases and J 1 base, with 15 bases left between them.

This clonotype was seen ten or more times. J is TRBJ1-2 and V is TRBV20-1; D gene ambiguous. CDR1 is DFQATT, CDR2 SNEGSKA, per germline (reference sequence). V was pared by 0 bases and J by 8 bases, with 19 bases between. This CDR3 has 15 amino acids. CDR3 region: CSARDPSQAKRGYTF. DNA for the CDR3: TGCAGTGCTAGAGACCCGTCGCAGGCCAAGAGGGGCTACACCTTC.

In its sample, this clonotype was seen a few times. The V call is TRBV7-2, the J call TRBJ2-5, with D tentatively TRBD2 (5 bases). CDR1 is SGHTA and CDR2 is FQGNSA in the germline V gene. Trimming stripped 1 base from V and 5 bases from J, with 17 bases between. There are 16 residues in the CDR3. CDR3 nucleotides: TGTGCCAGCAGCTTAGTAACTAGTGTAGTCGTGGAGACCCAGTACTTC. It translates to CASSLVTSVVVETQYF.

This chain uses TRBV5-1 with TRBJ1-1; tentative D call: TRBD1 (5 bases). Germline CDR1 reads SGHRS; CDR2 reads YFSETQ. CDR3 size: 15 residues. V lost 0 bases and J lost 5, with 14 bases in between. As DNA, the CDR3 is TGCGCCAGCAGCTTGGGACCGGGACTAGGGACTGAAGCTTTCTTT. This translates into CASSLGPGLGTEAFF.

In this sample, this clonotype turned up a few times. V is TRBV20-1 and J is TRBJ2-5, with D perhaps TRBD1 or TRBD2 (6 bases each). V was pared by 0 bases and J by 4 bases, with 12 bases between. The length of the CDR3 is 14 residues. Germline CDR1 and CDR2: DFQATT and SNEGSKA (reference sequence). The chain's CDR3 is CSARDPGARETQYF. CDR3 nucleotides: TGCAGTGCTAGAGATCCGGGGGCCCGAGAGACCCAGTACTTC.

This clonotype was recorded a few times. This chain uses TRBV27 with TRBJ2-5; possibly TRBD2 for D (5 bases). Germline V lookup: CDR1 MNHEY, CDR2 SMNVEV (reference sequence). This CDR3 contains 15 residues. V shed 3 bases and J shed 5 bases, with 16 bases lying between them. CDR3 residues: CASSFSVRGWETQYF. In DNA form, the CDR3 reads TGTGCCAGCAGTTTCTCTGTCCGGGGATGGGAGACCCAGTACTTC.

This rearrangement joins TRBV2 to TRBJ1-6; unclear D gene. The germline CDR1 and CDR2 sequences are SNHLY and FYNNEI. The CDR3 consists of 15 residues. V was trimmed by 7 bases and J by 0 bases, leaving 10 bases between them. The CDR3 loop is CASNQMSSYNSPLHF. In DNA, the CDR3 is TGTGCCAGCAATCAGATGAGCTCCTATAATTCACCCCTCCACTTT.

This clonotype occurred a few times. The chain joins TRBV27 to TRBJ2-3; 7 bases line up with TRBD1. Looked up from germline, CDR1 is MNHEY and CDR2 is SMNVEV (reference sequence). This CDR3 spans 14 amino acids. V was pared by 8 bases and J by 6 bases, with 11 bases of the junction left unmatched. CDR3 nucleotide sequence: TGTGCCAGCGGAAGGACAGGAGTCCTGGATACGCAGTATTTT. Its translation is CASGRTGVLDTQYF.

This clonotype showed up just a few times. J is TRBJ2-5 and V is TRBV7-9, with D perhaps matching TRBD1 or TRBD2 (5 bases each). Trimming took 1 base from V and 3 from J, leaving 18 bases between them. This CDR3 comprises 17 residues. Looked up from germline, CDR1 is SEHNR and CDR2 is FQNEAQ (reference sequence). CDR3 sequence: CASSLVQGVEGEETQYF. The CDR3 coding sequence is TGTGCCAGCAGCTTAGTTCAGGGAGTAGAGGGAGAAGAGACCCAGTACTTC.

This clonotype was seen more than once but under ten times. V usage is TRBV29-1 and J usage is TRBJ2-7; perhaps TRBD2 as D (6 bases). From germline, CDR1 is SQVTM and CDR2 ANQGSEA. With 4 bases removed from V and 6 bases from J, the gap between germline ends came to 16 bases. This CDR3 spans 13 amino acids. The CDR3 DNA sequence: TGCAGCGTTGGGCCCATGGAGGGCGGCGAGCAGTACTTC. This codes for CSVGPMEGGEQYF.

The chain employs TRBV11-2 and TRBJ2-7; 8 positions agree with TRBD1. J lost 2 bases, V lost 0 bases, and 6 bases had no gene match. Germline values: CDR1 SGHAT, CDR2 FQNNGV. This CDR3 has 16 residues. The CDR3 DNA follows: TGTGCCAGCAGCTTAGATTACCGGGACAGGACCTACGAGCAGTACTTC. Translation gives CASSLDYRDRTYEQYF.

This rearrangement joins TRBV3-1 to TRBJ2-7; D not resolved. This CDR3 is 14 amino acids long. Germline CDR1 is LGHDT and CDR2 is YNNKEL (reference sequence). The V and J ends lost 4 bases and 7 bases respectively, with 17 bases between them. For the CDR3, the DNA is TGTGCCAGCAGCCCGCGGACGGATTCTTGGGAGCAGTACTTC. This gives the protein CASSPRTDSWEQYF.

For this clonotype: The junction and the germline gene differ at one end; a read error may be behind it. This rearrangement joins TRBV6-6 to TRBJ2-5; no clear D gene. Germline V lookup: CDR1 MNHNY, CDR2 SVGAGI (reference sequence). This CDR3 has 11 residues. This chain's CDR3 is CASSFEETRYF. CDR3 bases: TGTGCCAGCAGTTTTGAAGAGACCCGGTACTTC.

The CDR3 DNA follows: TGTGCCAGCAGTGCACGGACAGGGGCTCAGGAGACCCAGTACTTC. Translating gives CASSARTGAQETQYF. The genes are TRBV2 and TRBJ2-5; 9 bases fit TRBD1. The germline CDR1 and CDR2 sequences are SNHLY and FYNNEI. The CDR3 is 15 residues long. V trimming: 4 bases; J trimming: 5 bases; junction bases outside the gene matches: 8.

The chain employs TRBV5-6 and TRBJ2-1; D tentatively reads TRBD1 or TRBD2 (5 bases each). CDR1 and CDR2 (germline): SGHDT, YYEEEE. This CDR3 region has 16 residues. V lost 1 base and J lost 1, with 12 bases in between. CDR3 amino acids: CASSLMARESYNEQFF. CDR3 nucleotides: TGTGCCAGCAGCTTGATGGCCAGGGAGTCCTACAATGAGCAGTTCTTC.

CDR3 nucleotide sequence: TGTGCCAGCAGTTGGCAAACCCTCAATCGAGATACGCAGTATTTT. Encoded protein: CASSWQTLNRDTQYF. This chain links TRBV27 with TRBJ2-3, with D unresolved. Germline CDR1 is MNHEY and CDR2 is SMNVEV (reference sequence). V was trimmed by 4 bases and J by 5 bases, leaving 16 bases between them. The CDR3 runs to 15 residues.

The rearrangement joins TRBV6-2 or TRBV6-3 to TRBJ2-5, with 8 bases matching TRBD2. The J call could be wrong; TRBJ2-7 is a better fit for the DNA end. This CDR3 is built from 16 residues. CDR1 and CDR2 from the germline V gene are MNHEY and SVGEGT. The CDR3 nucleotides are TGTGCCAGCAGCCAATCTCGCTTACGAGCGGGGGACGAGCAGTACTTC. Translation gives CASSQSRLRAGDEQYF.

This rearrangement joins TRBV6-2 or TRBV6-3 to TRBJ2-6, with D perhaps assigned TRBD1 or TRBD2 (5 bases each). This CDR3 has 16 amino acids. Germline V gene lookup returns CDR1 MNHEY and CDR2 SVGEGT. The V end lost 7 bases, the J end lost 0 bases, and 13 bases lay between the germline ends. The CDR3 region is CASTRGRLSGANVLTF. Written as DNA, the CDR3 is TGTGCCAGCACCCGGGGACGTCTCTCTGGGGCCAACGTCCTGACTTTC.

The J gene is TRBJ1-1, the V gene TRBV6-5; no clear D. The CDR3 spans 15 residues. Trimming took 4 bases from V and 0 from J, leaving 12 bases between them. Germline values: CDR1 MNHEY, CDR2 SVGAGI. The DNA of the CDR3 is TGTGCCAGCAGTTCTCTGACCGCGATGAACACTGAAGCTTTCTTT. It translates to CASSSLTAMNTEAFF.

There are a few counts of this clonotype. The V call is TRBV14, the J call TRBJ2-7; D is unclear. Germline-derived CDR1 and CDR2 are SGHDN and FVKESK. Trimming took off 4 bases at V and 2 bases at J, with 18 bases between the two ends. The CDR3 contains 16 residues. CDR3 amino acids: CASSPTRPPNTYEQYF. The CDR3 bases are TGTGCCAGCAGCCCTACTCGCCCCCCTAATACCTACGAGCAGTACTTC.

Details on this clonotype: A read error may account for a junction end that differs from germline. The CDR3 is CASSQTEGQPRHF. CDR3 DNA: TGCGCCAGCAGCCAAACAGAGGGTCAGCCCCGGCATTTT. The chain is built from TRBV5-1 and TRBJ1-5; D ambiguous. There are 13 residues in the CDR3. Germline CDR1 and CDR2: SGHRS and YFSETQ.